The T cell receptor beta chain described here comes from a study of T-cell reconstitution after alpha-beta-depleted transplantation in children. Using unique molecular identifiers, the investigators prepared the TCRbeta library. TCRdb passed the PCR reads through MiXCR, listing each CDR3 protein once. The sample has around 360,000 distinct CDR3 sequences; about 9.3% are singletons. The sample here was PBMCs from the stem cell graft donor, taken from the stem cell graft. The sequence was collected from a human donor who donated a stem cell graft to a child with acute lymphoblastic leukemia.

The CDR3 region is CSAGLAGGPSQFF. The CDR3 bases are TGCAGCGCGGGACTAGCGGGAGGGCCATCGCAGTTCTTC. The chain carries TRBV29-1 and TRBJ2-1; 16 bases are shared with TRBD2. The CDR3 spans 13 residues. Germline CDR1 SQVTM, CDR2 ANQGSEA. V lost 7 bases and J lost 12; bases outside the gene matches: 6.